This TCR beta chain derives from a study of Graves' ophthalmopathy and Graves' hyperthyroidism. Study at large: No treatment had been given when peripheral blood was collected at initial diagnosis.

Study findings and constraints: Detection in blood was also observed for most expanded thyroid clonotypes above 0.001 frequency. Predictions made by the model for ophthalmopathy progression reached 70.59% sensitivity and about 72% specificity.

V shed 7 bases and J shed 2 bases, with 12 bases lying between them. Per germline, CDR1 SNHLY and CDR2 FYNNEI. The length of the CDR3 is 13 residues. Hyperthyroidism patients were newly diagnosed, under 2 months' duration, aged 18 to 65. This clonotype has ten or more counts. Its target is not known. Using RNA transcripts, the TCR beta CDR3 regions were amplified. First-round RT-PCR with HTBI primers preceded a second-round multiplex PCR. TCRdb re-called the multiplex PCR reads through MiXCR, storing one row per CDR3 protein. In the table there are 400,000 or so distinct CDR3 sequences, roughly 15% of which are singletons.

This TCR derives from a young woman with stable Graves' hyperthyroidism. The chain couples TRBV2 to TRBJ2-7; D is possibly TRBD1 (6 bases). Sequenced sample: peripheral blood. CDR3 nucleotides: TGTGCCAGCACCGGGACAATACCCTACGAGCAGTACTTC. This codes for CASTGTIPYEQYF.